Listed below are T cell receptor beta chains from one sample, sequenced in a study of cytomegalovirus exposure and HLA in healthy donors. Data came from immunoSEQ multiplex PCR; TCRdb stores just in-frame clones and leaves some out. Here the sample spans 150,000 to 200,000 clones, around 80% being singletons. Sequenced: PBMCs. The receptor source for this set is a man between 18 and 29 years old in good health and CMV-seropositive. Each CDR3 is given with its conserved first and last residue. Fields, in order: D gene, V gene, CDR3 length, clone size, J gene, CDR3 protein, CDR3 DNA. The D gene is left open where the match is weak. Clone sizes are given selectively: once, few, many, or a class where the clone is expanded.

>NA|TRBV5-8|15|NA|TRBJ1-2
CASRSGMGLTRGYTF
TGTGCCAGCAGATCTGGAATGGGACTCACTAGGGGCTACACCTTC
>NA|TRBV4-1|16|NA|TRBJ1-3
CASSQPLSSSGNTIYF
TGCGCCAGCAGCCAACCCTTGTCGAGCTCTGGAAACACCATATATTTT
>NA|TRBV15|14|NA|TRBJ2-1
CATSRDRGRNEQFF
TGTGCCACCAGCAGAGATCGGGGGAGAAATGAGCAGTTCTTC
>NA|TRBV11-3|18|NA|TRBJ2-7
CASTLPSGEREWTYEQYF
TGTGCCAGCACCCTGCCCTCTGGGGAGAGGGAGTGGACCTACGAGCAGTACTTC
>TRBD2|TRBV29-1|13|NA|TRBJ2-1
CSVGLADYNEQFF
TGCAGCGTTGGACTAGCGGATTACAATGAGCAGTTCTTC
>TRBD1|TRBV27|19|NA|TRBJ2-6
CASSLSWDRGYSGANVLTF
TGTGCCAGCAGTTTATCGTGGGACAGGGGTTATTCTGGGGCCAACGTCCTGACTTTC
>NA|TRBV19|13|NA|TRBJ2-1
CASSPPEGNEQFF
TGTGCCAGTAGTCCCCCTGAGGGCAATGAGCAGTTCTTC
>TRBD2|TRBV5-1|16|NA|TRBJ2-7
CASSPGPGLDTYEQYF
TGCGCCAGCAGCCCAGGGCCGGGACTAGATACCTACGAGCAGTACTTC
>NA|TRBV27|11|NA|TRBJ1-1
CASTSGTEAFF
TGTGCCAGCACCTCGGGGACTGAAGCTTTCTTT
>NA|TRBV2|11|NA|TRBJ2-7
CASSREYEQYF
TGTGCCAGCAGCCGGGAGTACGAGCAGTACTTC
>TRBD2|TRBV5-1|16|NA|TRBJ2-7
CASSSSAGEYTYEQYF
TGCGCCAGCAGCTCCTCAGCGGGAGAATATACCTACGAGCAGTACTTC
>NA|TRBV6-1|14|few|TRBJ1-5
CASSRELSNQPQHF
TGTGCCAGCAGCCGGGAACTTAGCAATCAGCCCCAGCATTTT
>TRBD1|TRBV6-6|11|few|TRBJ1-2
CASSFRGGYTF
TGTGCCAGCAGTTTCAGGGGGGGCTACACCTTC
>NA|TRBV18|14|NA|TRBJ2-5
CASSRSGDRETQYF
TGTGCCAGCTCACGGTCGGGAGACCGGGAGACCCAGTACTTC
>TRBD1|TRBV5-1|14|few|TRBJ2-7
CASHTGTGVVEQYF
TGCGCCAGCCACACCGGGACAGGGGTTGTTGAGCAGTACTTC
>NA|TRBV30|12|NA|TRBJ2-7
CAWGQLPYEQYF
TGTGCCTGGGGACAATTACCCTACGAGCAGTACTTC
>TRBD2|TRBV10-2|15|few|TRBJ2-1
CASRTSVPPYNEQFF
TGCGCCAGTCGGACTAGCGTACCCCCCTACAATGAGCAGTTCTTC
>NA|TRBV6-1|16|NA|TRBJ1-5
CARSERPNPSDQPQHF
TGTGCCCGCAGTGAGCGTCCGAATCCCAGCGATCAGCCCCAGCATTTT
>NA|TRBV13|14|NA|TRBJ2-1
CASSPPGLHNEQFF
TGTGCCAGCAGCCCACCGGGTCTCCACAATGAGCAGTTCTTC
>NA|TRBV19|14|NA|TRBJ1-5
CATVPTPGFQPQHF
TGTGCCACCGTACCGACCCCAGGATTTCAGCCCCAGCATTTT
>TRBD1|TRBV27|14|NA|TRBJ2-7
CASSLGQGSYEQYF
TGTGCCAGCAGTCTAGGACAGGGGAGCTACGAGCAGTACTTC
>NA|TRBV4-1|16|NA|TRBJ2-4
CASSQEGGIAKNIQYF
TGCGCCAGCAGCCAAGAGGGCGGGATAGCCAAAAACATTCAGTACTTC
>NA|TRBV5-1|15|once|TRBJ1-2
CASSATVTGIKGYTF
TGCGCCAGCAGCGCCACCGTGACAGGCATTAAAGGCTACACCTTC
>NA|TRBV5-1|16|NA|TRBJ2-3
CASSLVGQGSTDTQYF
TGCGCCAGCAGCTTGGTAGGCCAGGGAAGCACAGATACGCAGTATTTT
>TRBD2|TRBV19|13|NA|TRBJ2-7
CASSIAGGHEQYF
TGTGCCAGTAGTATAGCGGGAGGCCACGAGCAGTACTTC
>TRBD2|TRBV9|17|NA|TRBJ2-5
CASSPRTSGSLYVEQYF
TGTGCCAGCAGCCCACGGACTAGCGGGAGCCTCTACGTTGAGCAGTACTTC
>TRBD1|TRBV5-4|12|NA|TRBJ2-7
CASSGTAYEQYF
TGTGCCAGCAGCGGGACAGCCTACGAGCAGTACTTC
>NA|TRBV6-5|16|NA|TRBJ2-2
CARSYSTRGITGELFF
TGTGCCCGCAGTTACTCGACCCGGGGGATAACCGGGGAGCTGTTTTTT
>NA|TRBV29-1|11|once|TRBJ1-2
CSVEQGRGYTF
TGCAGCGTTGAACAGGGTCGCGGCTACACCTTC
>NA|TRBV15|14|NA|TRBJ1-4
CATRGENWNEKLFF
TGTGCCACCAGAGGGGAAAATTGGAACGAAAAACTGTTTTTT
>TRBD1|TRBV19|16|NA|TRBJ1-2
CASSILGQGRNYGYTF
TGTGCCAGTAGTATTCTAGGACAGGGAAGGAACTATGGCTACACCTTC
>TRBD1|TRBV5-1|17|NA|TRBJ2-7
CASSPNWTGGKSYEQYF
TGCGCCAGCAGCCCTAACTGGACAGGGGGGAAGTCCTACGAGCAGTACTTC
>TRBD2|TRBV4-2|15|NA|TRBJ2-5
CASSRSGSYQETQYF
TGTGCCAGCAGCCGTAGCGGGAGCTACCAAGAGACCCAGTACTTC
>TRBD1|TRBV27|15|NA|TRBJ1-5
CASSSGTGGFQPQHF
TGTGCCAGCAGCTCCGGGACAGGGGGTTTTCAGCCCCAGCATTTT
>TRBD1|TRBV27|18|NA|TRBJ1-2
CASSLKGGQGRGVGGYTF
TGTGCCAGCAGTTTAAAAGGTGGACAGGGACGGGGCGTAGGTGGCTACACCTTC
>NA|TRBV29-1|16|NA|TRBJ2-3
CSVEPTYLVDTDTQYF
TGCAGCGTTGAACCTACGTACCTAGTTGACACAGATACGCAGTATTTT
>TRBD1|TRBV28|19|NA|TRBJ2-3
CASSPDGTDDLASTDTQYF
TGTGCCAGCAGTCCCGACGGGACAGACGATTTAGCTAGCACAGATACGCAGTATTTT
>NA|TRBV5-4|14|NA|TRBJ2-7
CASSLVERANEQYF
TGTGCCAGCAGCTTGGTCGAGAGGGCCAACGAGCAGTACTTC
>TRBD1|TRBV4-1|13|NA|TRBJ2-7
CASSQGQGDEQYF
TGCGCCAGCAGTCAGGGACAGGGAGACGAGCAGTACTTC
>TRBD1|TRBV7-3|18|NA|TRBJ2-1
CASSLTGAGTGGFNEQFF
TGTGCCAGCAGCTTAACGGGGGCCGGGACAGGGGGCTTCAATGAGCAGTTCTTC
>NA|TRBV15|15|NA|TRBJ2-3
CATSRGGGSTDTQYF
TGTGCCACCAGCAGAGGCGGCGGGAGCACAGATACGCAGTATTTT
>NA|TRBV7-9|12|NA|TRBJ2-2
CSSSTNTGELFF
TGTTCCAGCAGCACAAACACCGGGGAGCTGTTTTTT
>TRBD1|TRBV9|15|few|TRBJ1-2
CASSGRQDRPYGYTF
TGTGCCAGCAGCGGCCGACAGGACAGGCCCTATGGCTACACCTTC
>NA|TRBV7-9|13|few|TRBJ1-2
CASSATSNYGYTF
TGTGCCAGCAGTGCCACATCCAACTATGGCTACACCTTC
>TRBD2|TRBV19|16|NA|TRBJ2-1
CASSIAAGALYNEQFF
TGTGCCAGTAGTATAGCAGCGGGAGCACTCTACAATGAGCAGTTCTTC
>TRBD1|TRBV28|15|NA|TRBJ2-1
CASSLPGTGFNEQFF
TGTGCCAGCAGTTTACCCGGGACAGGGTTTAATGAGCAGTTCTTC
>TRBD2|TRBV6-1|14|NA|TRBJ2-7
CASRVERGTYEQYF
TGTGCCAGCAGGGTGGAGCGGGGGACCTACGAGCAGTACTTC
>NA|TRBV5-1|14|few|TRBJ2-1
CASSLQGMYNEQFF
TGCGCCAGCAGCTTGCAGGGGATGTACAATGAGCAGTTCTTC
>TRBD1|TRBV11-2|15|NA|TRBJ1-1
CASSLRGTGGTEAFF
TGTGCCAGCAGCCTCCGGGGAACAGGGGGCACTGAAGCTTTCTTT
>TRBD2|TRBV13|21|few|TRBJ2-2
CASSSPVLAGGPHSNTGELFF
TGTGCCAGCAGCTCACCCGTCCTAGCGGGAGGCCCCCATAGCAACACCGGGGAGCTGTTTTTT
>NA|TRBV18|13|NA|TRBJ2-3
CASSGGSTDTQYF
TGTGCCAGCTCGGGAGGTTCCACAGATACGCAGTATTTT
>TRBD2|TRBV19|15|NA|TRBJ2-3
CASLKREPSTDTQYF
TGTGCCAGTCTTAAGCGGGAACCTAGCACAGATACGCAGTATTTT
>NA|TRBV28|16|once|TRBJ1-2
CASSLGGANRVDGYTF
TGTGCCAGCAGTTTGGGGGGGGCAAACAGGGTTGATGGCTACACCTTC
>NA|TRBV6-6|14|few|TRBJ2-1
CASSLQGTRNEQFF
TGTGCCAGCAGCCTACAGGGAACCCGAAATGAGCAGTTCTTC
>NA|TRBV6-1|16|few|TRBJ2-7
CASTEERAIRSYEQYF
TGTGCCAGCACTGAGGAGCGGGCCATCCGCTCCTACGAGCAGTACTTC